This T cell receptor (beta chain) was obtained from a study of T cells in Graves' hyperthyroidism and ophthalmopathy. The investigators amplified TCR beta CDR3 regions from RNA transcripts. The primer set for the first-round RT-PCR of the TCR CDR3 was HTBI. From the multiplex PCR reads, TCRdb called clonotypes with MiXCR, one entry per CDR3 protein. The sample gives more than 300,000 distinct CDR3 sequences, 14% of which show up once; 15% to 20% is in the top ten. The CDR3 is 19 residues long. Per germline, CDR1 MNHNS and CDR2 SASEGT. The V and J ends lost 6 bases and 5 bases, in that order; junction bases with no gene match: 20.

The clonotype comes from a young woman with Graves' ophthalmopathy. V is TRBV6-1 and J is TRBJ2-1; 9 bases map to TRBD2. The sequenced sample consisted of blood. The CDR3 sequence: CASSRPLARAGGWDNEQFF. CDR3 in DNA: TGTGCCAGCAGCCGACCGCTGGCGCGGGCGGGGGGGTGGGACAATGAGCAGTTCTTC.